The rows below give T cell receptor beta chains drawn from one sample of a study of T cells in Graves' hyperthyroidism and ophthalmopathy. TCRdb ran MiXCR on the multiplex PCR reads and lists one entry per CDR3 protein. The table has some 250,000 distinct CDR3 sequences, 13% to 15% seen once; the top ten hold around 30%. The sample taken for sequencing was blood. These receptor sequences come from a woman aged 45-60 years with Graves' hyperthyroidism that later progressed to Graves' ophthalmopathy. Each CDR3 is given with its conserved first and last residue. The D gene is left open where the match is weak. Not every row has a clone size; where given, it reads once, few, many or a size class.

D	J	size	V	DNA	CDR3
NA	TRBJ1-5	many	TRBV28	TGTGCCAGCACCTCCTCTTTGAAAGGCAATCAGCCCCAGCATTTT	CASTSSLKGNQPQHF
NA	TRBJ2-5	many	TRBV7-3	TGTGCCAGCAGCTTAAGGGCGGGTACGGAGACCCAGTACTTC	CASSLRAGTETQYF
TRBD2	TRBJ2-7	many	TRBV3-1	TGTGCCAGCAGCCCTGGGACTAGAGGGGAGCAGTACTTC	CASSPGTRGEQYF
NA	TRBJ2-1	many	TRBV5-1	TGCGCCAGCAGCCAATCAGGGTACTCCTACAATGAGCAGTTCTTC	CASSQSGYSYNEQFF
NA	TRBJ1-5	NA	TRBV3-1	TGTGCCAGCAGCCAAGATGAGGCAGGGGTCGGGTCCCAGCATTTT	CASSQDEAGVGSQHF
NA	TRBJ1-2	NA	TRBV20-1	TGCAGTGCTAGTACGGGGGCACCTGGCTACACCTTC	CSASTGAPGYTF
NA	TRBJ2-3	many	TRBV3-1	TGTGCCAGCAGCCAATTCGGGGATGGAGATACGCAGTATTTT	CASSQFGDGDTQYF
NA	TRBJ1-1	many	TRBV2	TGTGCCAGCAGTGAGCAGGGAACGGACACTGAAGCTTTCTTT	CASSEQGTDTEAFF
TRBD2	TRBJ2-1	many	TRBV20-1	TGCAGTGCAGCACCGGGACTAGCGGGCTTCTACAATGAGCAGTTCTTC	CSAAPGLAGFYNEQFF
NA	TRBJ2-2	NA	TRBV2	TGTGCCAGCAGTGAGGACGGCCTTTACACCGGGGAGCTGTTTTTT	CASSEDGLYTGELFF
TRBD1	TRBJ1-1	many	TRBV2	TGTGCCAGCAGCGTAGGGACAGTAGAAGCTTTCTTT	CASSVGTVEAFF
NA	TRBJ1-1	few	TRBV27	TGTGCCAGCAGTTTATCACGATTACATGATGCTTTCTTT	CASSLSRLHDAFF
NA	TRBJ2-5	NA	TRBV20-1	TGCAGTGCCGCGGACGGCAGGGAGACCCAGTACTTC	CSAADGRETQYF
NA	TRBJ2-5	many	TRBV5-1	TGCGCCAGCAGCACCGGGATTGCAGTAGGAGAGACCCAGTACTTC	CASSTGIAVGETQYF
NA	TRBJ2-3	many	TRBV10-3	TGTGCCATCAGTGGTCGCGGCCCCACAGATACGCAGTATTTT	CAISGRGPTDTQYF
TRBD2	TRBJ2-1	many	TRBV25-1	TGTGCCAGCAGTGGGCCCACCGGCGGGAGGGCCTACAATGAGCAGTTCTTC	CASSGPTGGRAYNEQFF
NA	TRBJ2-7	NA	TRBV28	TGTGCCAGCACTTTAGCGGCCTACGAGCAGTACTTC	CASTLAAYEQYF
NA	TRBJ1-3	few	TRBV5-1	TGCGCCAGCAGCTCTGACACCTCTGGAAACACCATATATTTT	CASSSDTSGNTIYF
NA	TRBJ1-1	many	TRBV28	TGTGCCAGCAGTTTATCCCATATGAACACTGAAGCTTTCTTT	CASSLSHMNTEAFF
NA	TRBJ1-5	many	TRBV19	TGTGCCAGTAGTACGTGGGCCGATCAGCCCCAGCATTTT	CASSTWADQPQHF
NA	TRBJ2-2	few	TRBV19	TGTGCCAGCCGCGTGGGCACCGGGGAGCTGTTTTTT	CASRVGTGELFF
NA	TRBJ2-1	many	TRBV5-6	TGTGCCAGCAGCTTGGTAGGAGGGGGTGAGCAGTTCTTC	CASSLVGGGEQFF
NA	TRBJ2-7	many	TRBV28	TGTGCCAGCAGTTTAGGTGGCCGCGCCTACGAGCAGTACTTC	CASSLGGRAYEQYF
TRBD1	TRBJ2-2	NA	TRBV5-1	TGCGCCAGCAGCTCCGGGACAGGTAACACCGGGGAGCTGTTTTTT	CASSSGTGNTGELFF
TRBD1	TRBJ1-1	many	TRBV28	TGTGCCAGCAGTTTATTTGGGACAGGGGGCGGGAACACTGAAGCTTTCTTT	CASSLFGTGGGNTEAFF
TRBD2	TRBJ2-1	NA	TRBV4-1	TGCGCCAGCAGCCAGGTCCGGTCTAGCGGGAGGAATGAGCAGTTCTTC	CASSQVRSSGRNEQFF
NA	TRBJ1-5	NA	TRBV11-2	TGTGCCAGCAGCCGGCTGGGTCAGCCCCAGCATTTT	CASSRLGQPQHF
NA	TRBJ1-1	many	TRBV12-3/TRBV12-4	TGTGCCAGCAGCCACCCAAGGGATTTCATGAACACTGAAGCTTTCTTT	CASSHPRDFMNTEAFF
NA	TRBJ2-1	many	TRBV5-1	TGCGCCAGCAGCGTGGGCCCCCAGCGGGTCCTCCACCTGAACAATGAGCAGTTCTTC	CASSVGPQRVLHLNNEQFF
NA	TRBJ1-2	many	TRBV13	TGTGCCAGCAGCTTGTGGGGCAGTCTTTATGGCTACACCTTC	CASSLWGSLYGYTF
NA	TRBJ2-2	many	TRBV7-9	TGTGCCAGCATCCGGGCAGAGGGGCCCGCCACCGGGGAGCTGTTTTTT	CASIRAEGPATGELFF
NA	TRBJ1-1	many	TRBV12-3/TRBV12-4	TGTGCCAGCAGTCGGTCGGGGGTCCGGGGAGGCGAAGCTTTCTTT	CASSRSGVRGGEAFF
NA	TRBJ1-1	few	TRBV20-1	TGCAGTGCTAGGGGGCCCCTTAACACTGAAGCTTTCTTT	CSARGPLNTEAFF
TRBD1	TRBJ1-2	many	TRBV3-1	TGTGCCAGCAGCCAAGATCGGGAGGGACAGGATGGCTACACCTTC	CASSQDREGQDGYTF
TRBD1	TRBJ1-1	many	TRBV18	TGTGCCAGCTCACGGCTGGACAGGGGGCCGGTGGGCACTGAAGCTTTCTTT	CASSRLDRGPVGTEAFF
NA	TRBJ2-7	many	TRBV18	TGTGCCAGCTCGCCACCCGGGACAAGCTCCTACGAGCAGTACTTC	CASSPPGTSSYEQYF
TRBD2	TRBJ2-7	NA	TRBV28	TGTGCCACCACTACACCCGCCCGGGCTAGCGGGTTGTCCTACGAGCAGTACTTC	CATTTPARASGLSYEQYF
NA	TRBJ2-1	many	TRBV20-1	TGCAGTGCTAGTTCCCTTGGTCGGAACAACAATGAGCAGTTCTTC	CSASSLGRNNNEQFF
TRBD1	TRBJ1-2	many	TRBV6-2/TRBV6-3	TGTGCCAGCAGTTACTCGGTGGGACAGGGGTCCAACTATGGCTACACCTTC	CASSYSVGQGSNYGYTF
TRBD2	TRBJ2-1	many	TRBV12-3/TRBV12-4	TGTGCCAGCAGTTTACCGGGACTAGCGTCGTTCTTC	CASSLPGLASFF
NA	TRBJ1-2	many	TRBV28	TGTGCCAGCCACGACGCGGGGGGCGGGTATGGCTACACCTTC	CASHDAGGGYGYTF
TRBD1	TRBJ1-2	few	TRBV6-1	TGTGCCAGCAGGCCGGGACAGGCCGGAAGCGGCTACACCTTC	CASRPGQAGSGYTF
NA	TRBJ2-3	many	TRBV2	TGTGCCAGCAGTGAACTGAGTGGCAGGTTGAGCACAGATACGCAGTATTTT	CASSELSGRLSTDTQYF
TRBD2	TRBJ2-3	NA	TRBV6-5	TGTGCCAGCAGTTACTCCGGACTAGCGGGAGATACGCAGTATTTT	CASSYSGLAGDTQYF
NA	TRBJ2-3	many	TRBV30	TGTGCCTGGAGTGTGCAGGGGGGAAATACGCAGTATTTT	CAWSVQGGNTQYF
NA	TRBJ2-7	many	TRBV18	TGTGCCAGCTCACCCCTCCGGGACACCTACGAGCAGTACTTC	CASSPLRDTYEQYF
TRBD1	TRBJ1-1	NA	TRBV28	TGTGCCAGCAGTTTCTCCGGGACAGGGTTGGGGAACACTGAAGCTTTCTTT	CASSFSGTGLGNTEAFF
NA	TRBJ1-1	many	TRBV9	TGTCCACAGGGCCGGGTGGACACTGAAGCTTTCTTT	CPQGRVDTEAFF
NA	TRBJ2-7	many	TRBV28	TGTGCCAGCAGTCCTTGGACAGCCGCAAAGAGGGAGCAGTACTTC	CASSPWTAAKREQYF
TRBD1	TRBJ1-5	NA	TRBV5-4	TGTGCCAGCAGCTGGACAGGGTTGGGAAGCAATCAGCCCCAGCATTTT	CASSWTGLGSNQPQHF
NA	TRBJ2-2	many	TRBV6-1	TGTGCCAGCACTTTTACATACAACACCGGGGAGCTGTTTTTT	CASTFTYNTGELFF
NA	TRBJ2-4	NA	TRBV2	TGTGCCAGCAGTGAATTATCGATCTTACAGTTGGCCAAAAACATTCAGTACTTC	CASSELSILQLAKNIQYF
NA	TRBJ2-1	NA	TRBV4-1	TGCGCCAGCAGCCACCCAGTGAGACTAGCCTACAATGAGCAGTTCTTC	CASSHPVRLAYNEQFF
NA	TRBJ1-3	few	TRBV2	TGTGCCAGCAGGGGGTCCACTTCTGGAAACACCATATATTTT	CASRGSTSGNTIYF
NA	TRBJ2-5	few	TRBV20-1	TGCAGTGCAGAAAAAGAGACCCAGTACTTC	CSAEKETQYF
TRBD2	TRBJ2-3	NA	TRBV5-4	TGTGCCAGCAACAATGGGGGACTAGCGGGGTTGGATACGCAGTATTTT	CASNNGGLAGLDTQYF
NA	TRBJ1-2	NA	TRBV20-1	TGCAGTGCTTACCTACCGGTAGGGCGGGACACCCGAGGACTCTATGGCTACACCTTC	CSAYLPVGRDTRGLYGYTF